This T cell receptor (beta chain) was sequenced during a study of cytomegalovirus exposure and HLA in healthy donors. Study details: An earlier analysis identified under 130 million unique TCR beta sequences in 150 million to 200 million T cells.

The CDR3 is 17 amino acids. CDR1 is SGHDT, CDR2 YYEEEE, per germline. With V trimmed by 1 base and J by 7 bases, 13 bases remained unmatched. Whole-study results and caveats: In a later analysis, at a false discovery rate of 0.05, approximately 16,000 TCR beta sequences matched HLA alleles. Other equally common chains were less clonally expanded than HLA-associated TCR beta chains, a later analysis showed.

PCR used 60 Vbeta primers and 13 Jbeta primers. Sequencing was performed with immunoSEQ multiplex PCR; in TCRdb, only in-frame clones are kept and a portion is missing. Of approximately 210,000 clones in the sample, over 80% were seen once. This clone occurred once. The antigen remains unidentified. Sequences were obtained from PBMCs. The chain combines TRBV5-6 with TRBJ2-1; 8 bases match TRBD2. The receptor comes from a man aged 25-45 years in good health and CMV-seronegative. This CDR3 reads CASSLSPASGRGNEQFF. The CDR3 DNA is TGTGCCAGCAGCTTGTCCCCCGCCAGCGGGAGAGGTAATGAGCAGTTCTTC.